This entry concerns a single T cell receptor (beta chain). Its antigen is unknown. Within one base of it there is no much larger clone, and no base qualities were kept. The method was the immunoSEQ multiplex PCR assay. For the multiplex PCR, a mixture combining 60 forward primers for TCR Vbeta segments and 13 reverse primers for TCR Jbeta segments was used. Amplification of the CDR3 region of rearranged TCR beta genes was performed with a multiplex PCR assay on genomic DNA. The amplified TCR beta libraries were sequenced on the Illumina HiSeq System as 87-base-pair reads. For the original study's pipeline: Across the roughly 670 repertoires, a later analysis counted 60 million to 90 million unique TCR beta chains, about 10 million of which were shared by at least two donors. To remove PCR and sequencing errors, raw reads were error-corrected and collapsed into unique sequences using a nearest-neighbor algorithm that merged closely related sequences. V, D and J gene segments were assigned by aligning CDR3 sequences to IMGT reference sequences. Each retained sequence needed at least a six-nucleotide match to both a V gene segment and a J gene segment. Rearrangements were classified as productive when the CDR3 lacked stop codons and remained in frame with V and J, and all other rearrangements were classified as non-productive. Following IMGT convention, CDR3 was defined as the stretch from the second conserved V-encoded cysteine up to the conserved J-encoded phenylalanine. Sequences without an unambiguous match to a single V gene segment were excluded from the earlier analysis of over 500 of the donors. In an earlier analysis of 500 to 750 of the donors, V segments were called functional above 56.7% productive rearrangements and were called segregating when the between-donor standard deviation exceeded 5%. A statistical classification framework was developed to diagnose cytomegalovirus status using the catalog of TCR beta chain sequences. A later analysis assigned V and J genes by comparing TCR nucleotide sequences with IMGT/GENE-DB human TR gene sequences. In a later analysis, CDR3 sequences and most-parsimonious VDJ recombination scenarios were assigned using the TCRdist pipeline. In a later analysis, each TCR beta chain was defined by its CDR3 amino acid sequence together with its V-gene family, and reads without a unique V-gene family were excluded. To address suspected cross-contamination and a sequencing artifact, a later analysis removed around 590 highly shared, low-generation-probability nucleotide sequences. A later analysis calculated a clonal expansion index for each public chain from normalized within-repertoire ranks of inferred template counts. Generation probabilities in a later analysis came from a VDJ recombination model fitted to out-of-frame rearrangements, and those results were checked against IGoR. In a later analysis, hypergeometric tests were used to score TCR-TCR, TCR-HLA and TCR-CMV co-occurrence, with a repertoire-size bias correction applied to TCR pairs. In a later analysis, false discovery rates were estimated by permuting HLA or CMV assignments 20 times. In a later analysis, co-occurring TCRs were grouped using DBSCAN, with TCRdist sequence similarity added in when clustering inside HLA-allele-positive subsets. Co-occurrence clustering excluded repertoires with fewer than 30,000 or more than 120,000 public chains, plus five with anomalous nucleotide sharing. Held by TCRdb, this immuneACCESS table contains in-frame sequences only and omits some clones. Under half of the omission traces to an unresolved V gene where checked; the cause of the rest is unknown. The V and J calls and clone size were taken over from that table, and D and trimming were inferred from the DNA. The sample contains approximately 70,000 clones, around two thirds of them found a single time. The top ten clonotypes cover more than 9.5% of the sample.

The cohort was made up of roughly 670 healthy bone marrow donors. At the time of sampling, all cohort members were nominally healthy, though unrecorded immune exposures were likely present. CMV serostatus was positive for more than 250 and negative for about 55% of the 666 cohort members, and was not recorded for this donor. A peripheral blood sample was provided by each donor, and peripheral blood mononuclear cells were used for TCR beta sequencing. Genomic DNA was extracted from the blood cell samples with the Qiagen DNeasy Blood Extraction Kit. The data were taken from a study of cytomegalovirus exposure and HLA in healthy donors (dated by TCRdb to between 2016 and 2019). Notes on the research overall: In an earlier analysis of 550 to 750 of the donors, 276 Gb of sequence data and 95 million to 130 million unique TCR beta sequences from roughly 180 million T cells were reported. All discovery cohort repertoires had been generated using a single sequencing platform. In addition to the first cohort of hundreds of subjects, a separate validation cohort of 130 or so different subjects was used. High-throughput TCR immunosequencing, statistical association of individual TCRs with disease status, and machine learning were combined to predict cytomegalovirus infection status. Of the 300 to 400 genotyped donors, approximately 83% fell in the genetic ancestry cluster associated with self-reported Caucasian donors. In a later analysis, previously published TCR beta repertoires from 600 to 850 donors were re-analyzed and high-resolution HLA genotyping was added so that TCR occurrence patterns could be studied. The aim of the study was to test whether cataloging public T cell receptors could identify signatures of past pathogen exposure. A later genetic analysis used genome-wide SNP genotypes for about three fifths of the 666 donors, treating that subset as a discovery cohort. Across roughly 420 genotyped donors of the cohort, an average of approximately 220,000 unique TCR beta nucleotide sequences per donor were sequenced, and around 19% of those sequences were non-productive. Typing coverage varied by locus: roughly 629-630 donors for A, B, C, DRB1 and DQB1; more than 500 for DQA1; around 570 for DPA1; fewer than 480 for DPB1. Alongside the repertoire data, information on donor age, sex, ethnicity and CMV serostatus was compiled. An early release covering about 600 HLA-typed donors comprised about 290 gigabases of sequencing data and about 90 million unique TCR sequences. The study profiled the T cell repertoires of about 720 subjects by immunosequencing and related them to cytomegalovirus serostatus. HLA typing included class I and class II loci at four-digit resolution. Four or five DR-DQ haplotypes were handled as single units for association and clustering because linkage in the cohort was strong. Rather than using new phenotypic data, the later analysis identified candidate immune exposures from TCR beta sequences and from how often those sequences occurred across donors. An earlier analysis of approximately 640 of the donors applied high-throughput TCR beta sequencing to assess whether each TCR beta V gene segment acted as functional or pseudogenic. Study-wide conclusions, independent of this receptor: In a later analysis, HLA-associated TCR beta chains were found to be more clonally expanded and to have lower generation probabilities than equally common non-associated chains. Correlated functional status among segregating V segments might reflect linkage disequilibrium, but an unknown experimental factor could not be ruled out. In both the original and validation cohorts, the classifier was reported to diagnose cytomegalovirus status with high specificity and sensitivity. V-gene and J-gene trimming of TCR beta chains was associated with a missense DCLRE1C variant in a later genetic analysis, and the association was replicated in an independent cohort. Most TCR sequences were seen in very few donors, while some public TCRs were found in many individuals. Compared with the roughly 700-donor mean, donors in an Asian-associated ancestry cluster had fewer N-insertions in productive TCRs, according to a later genetic analysis. Some IMGT-functional V segments, including TRBV6-2 and TRBV6-3, could not be distinguished by the 87-base-pair reads and were therefore excluded. A further reported finding was that TCR beta sequences accurately predicted the HLA-A and HLA-B alleles for most subjects in the first cohort. Because HLA typing was unavailable for some donors at each locus, only the typed subset was used in association tests. In the study, around 150 TCR beta chains were listed as associated with cytomegalovirus. Only TCR beta chains were sequenced in this cohort, and the absence of alpha or paired-chain data limited detectable features. At a false discovery rate of 0.05, a later analysis linked 15,000 to 20,000 TCR beta sequences to specific HLA alleles. The only immune exposure information available for the cohort was CMV serostatus. Three of the identified cytomegalovirus-associated TCR beta chains were confirmed in vitro to be specific for cytomegalovirus antigens. When HLA alleles, especially DR and DQ, strongly co-occurred, attributing TCR associations to individual alleles was difficult. A later analysis found that most CMV-associated TCR beta chains appeared HLA-restricted, with HLA associations seemingly driven largely by CMV exposure. The authors suggested that the approach could potentially be extended to other disease states and immunological phenotypes. According to a later analysis, TCR association rates differed among HLA loci, with DRB1 alleles showing the most associated TCRs and HLA-C alleles showing the fewest. In a later analysis, several top co-occurrence clusters were reported to appear linked to parvovirus B19, influenza, CMV and Epstein-Barr virus. Seventeen rarely observed V segments, including chromosome 9 orphons, were excluded from the earlier analysis of about 500 of the donors because counts were too low. A cluster of highly shared sequence variants was judged likely to represent a technical artifact of the sequencing pipeline. Broadly in line with IMGT annotations, most TCR beta V segments showed up in productive rearrangements about 87% or about 30% of the time in an earlier analysis of approximately 640 of the donors. Sequencing depth was assumed to be roughly uniform across donors in the presence/absence analyses, though that assumption may not hold.

From the cysteine through the phenylalanine, the CDR3 covers 15 amino acids. The read is trimmed to its CDR3 DNA, 45 bases read in frame from base 1. The germline V and J ends show losses of 5 bases and 0 bases respectively, and no gene match explains 4 bases of the junction. Looking up the germline V gene yields CDR1 SGHAT and CDR2 FQNNGV. The chain was built from TRBV11-2 and TRBJ1-3, and TRBD1 aligns with 7 junction nucleotides. The TCR comes from a human donor in good health. What was sequenced was PBMCs. CDR3 loop: CASSPDRTSGNTIYF. The DNA reads TGTGCCAGCAGCCCGGACAGGACCTCTGGAAACACCATATATTTT.